The next 6 T cell receptor beta chains were all read from a single sample in a study of T cell changes during pregnancy in multiple sclerosis. Method: immunoSEQ multiplex PCR; TCRdb's copy keeps in-frame clones and lacks some. The profile shows about 35,000 clones, 80% to 95% of them singletons. Source: CD4+ T cells from peripheral blood mononuclear cells, taken in the third trimester of pregnancy. The receptors derive from a female donor in good health, enrolled as a control in a pregnancy study.

The chain has TRBV7-9 and TRBJ2-2; a weak D match, TRBD2 (6 bases). Germline-derived CDR1 and CDR2 are SEHNR and FQNEAQ (reference sequence). Trimming took 6 bases from V and 5 from J, leaving 7 bases between them. This CDR3 has 12 residues. CDR3 DNA: TGTGCCAGCAGTCGGGGGACCGGGGAGCTGTTTTTT. It translates to CASSRGTGELFF.

The chain couples TRBV5-8 to TRBJ2-1, with 8 bases aligning to TRBD1. After removal of 3 bases from V and 5 bases from J, the junction contained 4 bases not matched to a gene. This CDR3 region has 14 residues. Germline V gene data show CDR1 as SGHTS and CDR2 as YDEGEE. CDR3: CASSSTGVNNEQFF. The DNA of the CDR3 is TGTGCCAGCAGCTCGACAGGGGTTAACAATGAGCAGTTCTTC.

This clone was seen a single time. The chain is built from TRBV6-5 and TRBJ2-5; 10 bases align to TRBD2. CDR3 length equals 15 residues. With 5 bases clipped from V and 4 bases from J, the junction kept 7 bases outside the gene matches. Germline V gene lookup returns CDR1 MNHEY and CDR2 SVGAGI. The CDR3 DNA follows: TGTGCCAGCAGTCCCGAGCGGGGGGGCCGAGAGACCCAGTACTTC. Its protein is CASSPERGGRETQYF.

The sample holds one count of this clone. The chain employs TRBV7-9 and TRBJ2-1, with TRBD1 matching 10 bases. Germline CDR1 is SEHNR and CDR2 is FQNEAQ (reference sequence). After removal of 5 bases from V and 4 bases from J, the junction contained 5 bases not matched to a gene. The CDR3 totals 15 residues. CDR3 amino acids: CASSTGQGVYNEQFF. As DNA, the CDR3 is TGTGCCAGCAGCACCGGACAGGGGGTATACAATGAGCAGTTCTTC. The full variable domain, rest sourced from reference TRBV7-9 and TRBJ2-1, is DTGVSQNPRHKITKRGQNVTFRCDPISEHNRLYWYRQTLGQGPEFLTYFQNEAQLEKSRLLSDRFSAERPKGSFSTLEIQRTEQGDSAMYLCASSTGQGVYNEQFFGPGTRLTVL.

J is TRBJ2-5 and V is TRBV28; a possible D gene is TRBD1 (5 bases). Germline V CDR1 and CDR2: MDHEN, SYDVKM. The CDR3 runs to 14 residues. Trimming removed 3 bases from V and 7 bases from J, with 15 bases in between. CDR3 in amino acids: CASSFTRALRTQYF. The CDR3 DNA sequence: TGTGCCAGCAGTTTCACCAGGGCCCTGCGGACCCAGTACTTC.

The chain is built from TRBV2 and TRBJ1-2; no clear D. Per the germline V gene, CDR1 is SNHLY and CDR2 is FYNNEI. The CDR3 loop spans 11 amino acids. V lost 6 bases, J lost 7 bases, and 9 bases lay in between. The CDR3: CASRLTGGYTF. The CDR3 nucleotides read TGTGCCAGCAGATTGACGGGTGGCTACACCTTC.